This T cell receptor (beta chain) was recovered during a study of CD8+CD57+ T cells in acquired aplastic anemia. As for the study in general: Sorting CD4+ and CD8+ cells gave DNA averaging approximately 3 ug. On average, healthy donors gave some 9.8 million reads for CD4+ cells.

Study results and limitations: Patients and controls were found to share around 30 CD8+ CDR3 sequences.

As to this clonotype: Its target is not known.

The CDR3 totals 14 residues. Trimming left V 7 bases short and J 3 bases short, with 15 bases between. The V gene's germline CDR1 is KGHDR and CDR2 SFDVKD. Researchers used genomic DNA as the template to profile TCR beta VDJ and CDR3. MiXCR was run by TCRdb on the reads, yielding one entry per CDR3 protein. This sample has more than 150,000 distinct CDR3 sequences, with just over 45% found just once. The sequenced sample was sorted CD4+, CD8+, or CD8+CD57+ T cells (not recorded which) from PBMCs. The TCR originated in a human donor in good health. This rearrangement joins TRBV24-1 to TRBJ2-7; maybe TRBD2 (5 bases). The DNA of the CDR3 is TGTGCCACCAGCTCACTGACTAAGGACTACGAGCAGTACTTC. Amino acid sequence: CATSSLTKDYEQYF.